This TCR beta chain was retrieved from a study of T cell responses to AZD1222 COVID-19 vaccine (dated by TCRdb to the early 2020s). Regarding the complete study: TCR sequencing covered more than 230 trial participants: 200 to 220 given two doses of AZD1222 and about 26 given two doses of MenACWY control vaccine. Trial participants were enrolled by age into subgroups of 18-55, 56-69 and 70-plus years, and around 150, 28 and 57 TCR-sequenced participants, respectively, were included in these subgroups. Broader findings and caveats from the paper: Because no day 14 peak-response samples were available, the repertoires could be characterized only after the peak T cell response. After two AZD1222 doses, spike-specific TCR breadth and depth were significantly higher than at day 0 and than in MenACWY recipients. Only a handful of AZD1222 recipients were SARS-CoV-2 seropositive at baseline, limiting conclusions about previously exposed vaccinees. The vaccine-associated CD4 TCRs covered the entire spike protein, and the dominant responses fell in regions 160-218 and 743-854. In the small 56-69-year group, the increase in depth fell short of significance, most likely because of low power. Participants were mostly white British and included more females than males, and it was suggested by the authors that clonal diversity may have been underestimated. Reportedly, close to half of the unique spike-specific TCRs recognized epitopes lying outside the regions that are mutated in the B.1.351 and B.1.1.7 variants.

The germline V gene (reference sequence) provides CDR1 GTSNPN and CDR2 SVGIG. The germline V end is reduced by 4 bases and the J end by 4 bases; junction bases left unmatched: 6. Taken from cysteine to phenylalanine, the CDR3 has 13 residues. The DNA shown is the 39-base CDR3, in frame from base 1. Concerning this clone: This receptor's antigen is unknown. Nothing much larger sits one base from this clone, and base qualities are not available.

What the time point label conveys for this sample: baseline before first vaccination. The treatment or condition tag for this specimen amounts to: meningococcal conjugate vaccine given as trial control. Vaccinee samples were obtained from the UK trials COV001 and COV002, which included a single-blind randomized controlled phase 2/3 trial of AZD1222 (ChAdOx1 nCoV-19) in healthy adults. Trial participant PBMC samples were collected at day 0 and day 28 after the second dose for TCRbeta chain sequencing. The CDR3 regions of human TCRbeta chains were analyzed by immunosequencing. As for the authors' bioinformatics: Repertoire TCRs were matched against a reference library of SARS-CoV-2-specific TCRs generated with the MIRA antigen-specificity platform. Breadth was defined as the fraction of unique TCRs that were SARS-CoV-2-associated, and depth was defined as the fraction of total T cells that were SARS-CoV-2-associated. Using the MIRA data, each spike-specific TCR was assigned both to the spike region to which the TCR was reactive and to a CD4 or CD8 class. Log10-transformed breadth and depth values were compared by one-way ANOVA with Sidak's multiple comparisons tests. Drawn from immuneACCESS, this table holds only the in-frame rearrangements with V and J called that TCRdb kept. Clones are partly lost; checked studies trace under half to an unresolved V gene and leave the rest unexplained. The V and J calls and clone size are taken from that table; D and trimming were inferred from the DNA. Present in this sample are about 160,000 clones, just over 90% of which were seen just once. About 4.5% of the sample is in the top ten clones.

This chain joins TRBV30 to TRBJ1-2; 7 central bases correspond to TRBD1. Sample: peripheral blood, taken on day 0 of MenACWY control vaccination. The source is an adult in good health. The CDR3 loop reads CAWNRGLGYGYTF. The nucleotide sequence reads as follows: TGTGCCTGGAACAGGGGCCTAGGCTATGGCTACACCTTC.